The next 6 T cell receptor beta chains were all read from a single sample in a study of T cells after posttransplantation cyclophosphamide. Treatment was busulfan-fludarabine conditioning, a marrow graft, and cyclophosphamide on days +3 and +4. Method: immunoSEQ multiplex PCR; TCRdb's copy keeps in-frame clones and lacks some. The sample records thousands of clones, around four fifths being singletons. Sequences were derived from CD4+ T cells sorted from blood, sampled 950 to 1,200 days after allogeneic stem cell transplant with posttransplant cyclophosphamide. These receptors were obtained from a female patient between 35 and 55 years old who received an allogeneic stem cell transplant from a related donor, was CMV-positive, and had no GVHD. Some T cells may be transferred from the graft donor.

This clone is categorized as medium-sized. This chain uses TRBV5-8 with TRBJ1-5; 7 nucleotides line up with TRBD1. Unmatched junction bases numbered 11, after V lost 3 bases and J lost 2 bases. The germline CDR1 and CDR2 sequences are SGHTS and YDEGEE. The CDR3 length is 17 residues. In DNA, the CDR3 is TGTGCCAGCAGCTCCGTGACAGGGCCCGGAGGCAATCAGCCCCAGCATTTT. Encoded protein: CASSSVTGPGGNQPQHF.

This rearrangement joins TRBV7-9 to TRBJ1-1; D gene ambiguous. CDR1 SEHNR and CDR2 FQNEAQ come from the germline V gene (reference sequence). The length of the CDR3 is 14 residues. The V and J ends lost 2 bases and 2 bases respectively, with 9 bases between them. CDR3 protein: CASSLMSRNTEAFF. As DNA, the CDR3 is TGTGCCAGCAGCTTAATGTCCAGAAACACTGAAGCTTTCTTT.

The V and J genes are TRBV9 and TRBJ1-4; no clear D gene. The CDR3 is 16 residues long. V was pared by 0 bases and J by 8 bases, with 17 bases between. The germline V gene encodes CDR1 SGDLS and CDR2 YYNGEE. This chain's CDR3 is CASSVAGGYGREKLFF. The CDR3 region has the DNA TGTGCCAGCAGCGTAGCAGGCGGGTATGGAAGAGAAAAACTGTTTTTT. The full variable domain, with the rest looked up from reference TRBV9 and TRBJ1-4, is DSGVTQTPKHLITATGQRVTLRCSPRSGDLSVYWYQQSLDQGLQFLIQYYNGEERAKGNILERFSAQQFPDLHSELNLSSLELGDSALYFCASSVAGGYGREKLFFGSGTQLSVL.

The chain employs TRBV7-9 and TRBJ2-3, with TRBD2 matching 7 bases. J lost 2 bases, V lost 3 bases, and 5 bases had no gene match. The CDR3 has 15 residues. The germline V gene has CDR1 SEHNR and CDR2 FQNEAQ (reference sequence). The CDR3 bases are TGTGCCAGCAGCTTTGGACTAGGAGACACAGATACGCAGTATTTT. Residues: CASSFGLGDTDTQYF.

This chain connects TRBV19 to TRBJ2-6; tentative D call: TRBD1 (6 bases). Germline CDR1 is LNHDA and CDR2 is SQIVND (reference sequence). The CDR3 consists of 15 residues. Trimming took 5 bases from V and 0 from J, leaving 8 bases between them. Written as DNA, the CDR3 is TGTGCCAGTAGTCAAGGGGGCTCTGGGGCCAACGTCCTGACTTTC. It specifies CASSQGGSGANVLTF.

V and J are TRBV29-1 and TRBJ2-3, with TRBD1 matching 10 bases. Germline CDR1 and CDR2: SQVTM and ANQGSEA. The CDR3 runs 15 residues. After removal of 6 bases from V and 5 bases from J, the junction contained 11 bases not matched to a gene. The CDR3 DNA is TGCAGCGTCGCCGGGGACAGGGGTTCGGGAGATACGCAGTATTTT. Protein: CSVAGDRGSGDTQYF.